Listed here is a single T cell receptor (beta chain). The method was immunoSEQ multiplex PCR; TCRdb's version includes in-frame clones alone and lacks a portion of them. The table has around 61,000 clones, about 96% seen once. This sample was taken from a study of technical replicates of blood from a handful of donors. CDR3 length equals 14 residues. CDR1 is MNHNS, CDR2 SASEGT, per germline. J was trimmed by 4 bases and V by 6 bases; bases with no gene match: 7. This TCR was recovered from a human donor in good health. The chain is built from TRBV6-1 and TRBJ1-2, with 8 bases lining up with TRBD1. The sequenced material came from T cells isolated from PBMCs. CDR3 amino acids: CASRRQGYGYGYTF. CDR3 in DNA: TGTGCCAGCAGACGACAGGGGTACGGCTATGGCTACACCTTC.